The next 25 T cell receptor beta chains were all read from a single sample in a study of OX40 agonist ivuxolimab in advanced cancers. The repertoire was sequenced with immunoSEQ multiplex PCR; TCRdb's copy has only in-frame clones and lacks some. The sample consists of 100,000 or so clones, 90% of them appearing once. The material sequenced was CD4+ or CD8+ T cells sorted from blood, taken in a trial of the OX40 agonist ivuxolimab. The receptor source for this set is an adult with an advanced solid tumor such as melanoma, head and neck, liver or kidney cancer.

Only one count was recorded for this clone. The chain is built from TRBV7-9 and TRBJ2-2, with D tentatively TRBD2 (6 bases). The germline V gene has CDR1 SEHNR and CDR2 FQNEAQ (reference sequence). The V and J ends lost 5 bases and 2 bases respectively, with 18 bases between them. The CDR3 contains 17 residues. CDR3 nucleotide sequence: TGTGCCAGCAGCCAGAGAAGGAGGGGCCGAAACACCGGGGAGCTGTTTTTT. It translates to CASSQRRRGRNTGELFF.

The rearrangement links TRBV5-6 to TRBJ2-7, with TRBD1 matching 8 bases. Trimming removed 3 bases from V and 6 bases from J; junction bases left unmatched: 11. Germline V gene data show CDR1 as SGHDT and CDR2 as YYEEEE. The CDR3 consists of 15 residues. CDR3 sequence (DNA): TGTGCCAGCAGCTGGACGGGACAGGTGGGGGTCGAGCAGTACTTC. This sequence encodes CASSWTGQVGVEQYF.

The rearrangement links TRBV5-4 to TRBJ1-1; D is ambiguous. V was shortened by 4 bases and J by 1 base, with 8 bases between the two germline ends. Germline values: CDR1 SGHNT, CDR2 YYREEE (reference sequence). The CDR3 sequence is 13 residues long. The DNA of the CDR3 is TGTGCCAGCAGCAACCAGAGGAACACTGAAGCTTTCTTT. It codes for CASSNQRNTEAFF.

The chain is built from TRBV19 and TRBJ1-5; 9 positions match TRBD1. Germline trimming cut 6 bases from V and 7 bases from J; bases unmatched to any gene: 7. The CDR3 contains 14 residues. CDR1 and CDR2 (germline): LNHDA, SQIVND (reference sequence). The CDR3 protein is CASRNTGGRQPQHF. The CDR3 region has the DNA TGTGCCAGTAGAAACACAGGGGGCCGGCAGCCCCAGCATTTT. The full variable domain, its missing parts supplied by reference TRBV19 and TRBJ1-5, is DGGITQSPKYLFRKEGQNVTLSCEQNLNHDAMYWYRQDPGQGLRLIYYSQIVNDFQKGDIAEGYSVSREKKESFPLTVTSAQKNPTAFYLCASRNTGGRQPQHFGDGTRLSIL.

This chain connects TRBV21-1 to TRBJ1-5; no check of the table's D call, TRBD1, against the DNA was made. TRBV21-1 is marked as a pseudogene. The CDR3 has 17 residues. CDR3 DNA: TGTGCCAGCAGCAAAGGGGAGGACAGGGGTTGTAGTCAGCCCCAGCATTTT. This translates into CASSKGEDRGCSQPQHF.

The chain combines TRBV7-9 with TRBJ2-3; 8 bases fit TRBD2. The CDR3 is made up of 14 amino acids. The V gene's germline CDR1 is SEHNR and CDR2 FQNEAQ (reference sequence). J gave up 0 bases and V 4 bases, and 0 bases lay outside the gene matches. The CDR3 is CASSSSGSTDTQYF. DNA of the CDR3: TGTGCCAGCAGCTCTAGCGGGAGCACAGATACGCAGTATTTT.

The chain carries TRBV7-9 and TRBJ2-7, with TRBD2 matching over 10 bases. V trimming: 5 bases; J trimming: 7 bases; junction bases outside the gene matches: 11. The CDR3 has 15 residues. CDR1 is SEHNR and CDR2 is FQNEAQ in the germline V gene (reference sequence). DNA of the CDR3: TGTGCCAGCAGCCTCGGTAGCGGGAGGCCGGGGGAGCAGTACTTC. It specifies CASSLGSGRPGEQYF.

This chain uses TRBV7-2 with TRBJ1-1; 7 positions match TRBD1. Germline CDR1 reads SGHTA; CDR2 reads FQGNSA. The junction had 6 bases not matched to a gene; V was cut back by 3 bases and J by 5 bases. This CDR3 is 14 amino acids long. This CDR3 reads CASSFRGRGTEAFF. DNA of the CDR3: TGTGCCAGCAGCTTCAGGGGGAGGGGGACTGAAGCTTTCTTT.

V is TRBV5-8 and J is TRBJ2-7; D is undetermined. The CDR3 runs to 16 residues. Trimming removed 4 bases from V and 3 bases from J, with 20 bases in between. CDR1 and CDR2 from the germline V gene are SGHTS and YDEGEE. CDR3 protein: CASSLRPSARDYEQYF. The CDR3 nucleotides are TGTGCCAGCAGCCTCCGACCTTCGGCAAGAGACTACGAGCAGTACTTC.

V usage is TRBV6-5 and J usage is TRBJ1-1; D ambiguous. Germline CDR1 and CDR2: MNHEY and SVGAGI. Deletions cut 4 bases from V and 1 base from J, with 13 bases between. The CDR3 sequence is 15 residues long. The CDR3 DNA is TGTGCCAGCAGTTCTCCCCGAGCGGGGAACACTGAAGCTTTCTTT. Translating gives CASSSPRAGNTEAFF.

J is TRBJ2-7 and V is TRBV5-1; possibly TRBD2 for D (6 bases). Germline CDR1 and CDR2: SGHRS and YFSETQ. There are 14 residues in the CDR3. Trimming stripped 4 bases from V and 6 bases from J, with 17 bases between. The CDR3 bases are TGCGCCAGCAGCCGACAGTCCGGGGGAGGCGAGCAGTACTTC. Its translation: CASSRQSGGGEQYF.

CDR3: CASSAGTASESNQPQHF. CDR3 nucleotides: TGTGCCAGCAGTGCCGGGACGGCCAGTGAAAGCAATCAGCCCCAGCATTTT. The chain joins TRBV28 to TRBJ1-5; D may be TRBD1 (5 bases). The CDR3 is 17 amino acids. Germline V CDR1 and CDR2: MDHEN, SYDVKM. V gave up 5 bases and J gave up 1 base, with 18 bases separating them. Based on the CDR3 plus reference TRBV28 and TRBJ1-5, the full variable domain is DVKVTQSSRYLVKRTGEKVFLECVQDMDHENMFWYRQDPGLGLRLIYFSYDVKMKEKGDIPEGYSVSREKKERFSLILESASTNQTSMYLCASSAGTASESNQPQHFGDGTRLSIL.

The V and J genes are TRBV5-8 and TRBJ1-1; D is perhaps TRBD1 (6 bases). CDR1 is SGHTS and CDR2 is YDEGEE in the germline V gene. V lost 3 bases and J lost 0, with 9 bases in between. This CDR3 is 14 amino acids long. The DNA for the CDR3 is TGTGCCAGCAGCTGGACAGACATGAACACTGAAGCTTTCTTT. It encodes CASSWTDMNTEAFF.

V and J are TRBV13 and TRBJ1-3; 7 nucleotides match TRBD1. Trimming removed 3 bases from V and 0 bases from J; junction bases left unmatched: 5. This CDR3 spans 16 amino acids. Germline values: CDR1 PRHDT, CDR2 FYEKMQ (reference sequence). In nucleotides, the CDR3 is TGTGCCAGCAGCTTGACCGGGACAGTCTCTGGAAACACCATATATTTT. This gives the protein CASSLTGTVSGNTIYF.

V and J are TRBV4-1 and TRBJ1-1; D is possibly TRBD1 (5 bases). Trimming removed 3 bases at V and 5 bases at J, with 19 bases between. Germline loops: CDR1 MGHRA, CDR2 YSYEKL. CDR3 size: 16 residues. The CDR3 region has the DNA TGCGCCAGCAGCCATGTTCACAGGCTCCCGGGGACTGAAGCTTTCTTT. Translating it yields CASSHVHRLPGTEAFF.

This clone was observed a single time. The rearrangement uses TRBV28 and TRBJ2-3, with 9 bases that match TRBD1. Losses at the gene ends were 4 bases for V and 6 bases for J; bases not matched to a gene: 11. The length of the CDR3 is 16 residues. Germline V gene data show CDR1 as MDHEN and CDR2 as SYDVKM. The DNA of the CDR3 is TGTGCCAGCAGTTCAACGGGACAGGGTATTTTGGATACGCAGTATTTT. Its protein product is CASSSTGQGILDTQYF.

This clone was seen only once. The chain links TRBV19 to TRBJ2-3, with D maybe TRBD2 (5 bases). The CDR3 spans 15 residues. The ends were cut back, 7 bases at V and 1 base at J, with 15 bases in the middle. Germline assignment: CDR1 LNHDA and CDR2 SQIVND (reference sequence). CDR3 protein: CASTATLSGTDTQYF. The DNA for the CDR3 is TGTGCCAGTACCGCAACCCTTAGCGGCACAGATACGCAGTATTTT.

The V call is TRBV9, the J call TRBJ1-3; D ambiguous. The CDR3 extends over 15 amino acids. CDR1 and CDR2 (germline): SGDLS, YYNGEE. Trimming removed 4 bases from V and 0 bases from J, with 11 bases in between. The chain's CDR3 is CASSPTTASGNTIYF. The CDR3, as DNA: TGTGCCAGCAGCCCGACGACGGCCTCTGGAAACACCATATATTTT.

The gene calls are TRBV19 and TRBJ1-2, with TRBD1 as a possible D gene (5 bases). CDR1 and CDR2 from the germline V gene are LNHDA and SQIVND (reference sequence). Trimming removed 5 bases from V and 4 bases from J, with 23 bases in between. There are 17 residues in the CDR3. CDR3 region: CASSSPPRRDVTYGYTF. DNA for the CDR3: TGTGCCAGTAGTTCCCCCCCCCGCCGGGACGTCACCTATGGCTACACCTTC. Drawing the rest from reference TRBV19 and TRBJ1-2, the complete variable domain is DGGITQSPKYLFRKEGQNVTLSCEQNLNHDAMYWYRQDPGQGLRLIYYSQIVNDFQKGDIAEGYSVSREKKESFPLTVTSAQKNPTAFYLCASSSPPRRDVTYGYTFGSGTRLTVV.

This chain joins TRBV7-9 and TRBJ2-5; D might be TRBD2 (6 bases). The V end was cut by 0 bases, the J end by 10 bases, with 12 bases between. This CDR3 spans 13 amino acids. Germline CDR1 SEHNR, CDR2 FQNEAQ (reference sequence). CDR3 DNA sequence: TGTGCCAGCAGCTTAGCGGAGGAGGGTTACCAGTACTTC. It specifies CASSLAEEGYQYF. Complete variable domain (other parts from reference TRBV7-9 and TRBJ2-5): DTGVSQNPRHKITKRGQNVTFRCDPISEHNRLYWYRQTLGQGPEFLTYFQNEAQLEKSRLLSDRFSAERPKGSFSTLEIQRTEQGDSAMYLCASSLAEEGYQYFGPGTRLLVL.

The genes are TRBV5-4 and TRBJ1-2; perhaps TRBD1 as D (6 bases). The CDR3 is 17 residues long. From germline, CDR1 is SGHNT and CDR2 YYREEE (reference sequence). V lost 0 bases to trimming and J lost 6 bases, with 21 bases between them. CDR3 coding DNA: TGTGCCAGCAGCTTGGCCGGGGGGCGCGGGAGGGTGGATGGCTACACCTTC. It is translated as CASSLAGGRGRVDGYTF.

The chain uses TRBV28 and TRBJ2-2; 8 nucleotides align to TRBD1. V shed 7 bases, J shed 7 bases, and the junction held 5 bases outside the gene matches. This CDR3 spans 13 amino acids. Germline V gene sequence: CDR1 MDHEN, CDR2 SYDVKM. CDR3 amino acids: CASKTGAGGELFF. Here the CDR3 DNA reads TGTGCCAGCAAGACAGGGGCCGGCGGGGAGCTGTTTTTT.

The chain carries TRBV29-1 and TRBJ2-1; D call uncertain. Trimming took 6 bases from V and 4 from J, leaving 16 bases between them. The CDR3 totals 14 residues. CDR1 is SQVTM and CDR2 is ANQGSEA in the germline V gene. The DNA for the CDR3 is TGCAGCGTCTTAACTTCGAACAGTTACAATGAGCAGTTCTTC. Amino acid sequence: CSVLTSNSYNEQFF.

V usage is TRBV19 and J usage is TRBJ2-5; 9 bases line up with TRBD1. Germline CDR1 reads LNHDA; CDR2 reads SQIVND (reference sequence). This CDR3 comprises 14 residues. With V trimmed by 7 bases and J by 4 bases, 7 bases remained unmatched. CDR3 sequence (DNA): TGTGCCAGTAACCACAGGGGGCATGGAGAGACCCAGTACTTC. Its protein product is CASNHRGHGETQYF.

CDR3 coding DNA: TGTGCCAGCAGTCCGGGACAGTACTATGGCTACACCTTC. It translates to CASSPGQYYGYTF. This chain connects TRBV6-6 to TRBJ1-2; 7 bases are shared with TRBD1. The germline V gene has CDR1 MNHNY and CDR2 SVGAGI (reference sequence). The CDR3 runs to 13 residues. V shed 5 bases and J 3 bases; nucleotides not matched to a gene: 3.